This T cell receptor beta chain was recorded in a study of type 1 and type 2 diabetes patients (dated by TCRdb to about 2016). Regarding the research as a whole: The cohort comprised some 10 type 1 diabetes patients, a few type 2 diabetes patients and about 6 nondiabetic controls recruited in China. Comparing approximately 21-cycle and roughly 23-cycle amplification showed similar V gene usage, suggesting similar primer efficiencies and random PCR bias. For the type 1 diabetes patients, the type 2 diabetes patients acted as a disease comparison group. The study profiled TCRbeta repertoires by high-throughput sequencing to compare type 1 diabetes, type 2 diabetes and nondiabetic individuals. TCRbeta libraries were sequenced paired-end on Illumina HiSeq 2000 or MiSeq instruments. Altogether, 15 million to 20 million paired-end reads were produced across the whole study. Throughout the study, CD4 or CD8 MicroBeads on MACS columns were used to positively select CD4+ and CD8+ T cells from PBMCs. The paper as a whole reports these results and caveats: The study groups were not matched for age and gender, which could bias interpretation. Type 2 diabetes repertoires showed high diversity, significantly greater than type 1 diabetes repertoires in both CD4+ and CD8+ T cells. Type 2 diabetes and control samples had highly correlated V and J gene usage patterns, with an average between-sample correlation of approximately 0.97. Since just a limited number of T2D and control samples were sequenced, some T1D-only HECs might also appear in more T2D or control samples. Type 2 diabetes patients had few highly-expanded CD4+ clones (median one), and those clones made up a median roughly 3.7% of reads.

The data were produced on an Illumina MiSeq. For TCRbeta CDR3 amplification, the template was genomic DNA taken from the sorted T cell subsets. The TCRbeta CDR3 region was amplified by multiplex PCR using 30 forward and 13 reverse primers. PCR products were purified with AMPure XP beads, after which indices and adaptors were added in a second approximately 25-cycle PCR. Libraries were gel-purified using the QIAquick Gel Extraction Kit before sequencing. The published analysis was carried out like this. Paired-end reads were merged using FLASH and were aligned with IgBLAST to IMGT V, D and J germline references. After reads whose alignment identity to germline references fell below 70% were discarded, about 10 million reads remained study-wide. CDR3 boundaries, reading frame and productivity were assigned following IMGT definitions. Clones at or above 1% of reads were defined as highly-expanded clones, and diversity was measured by normalized Shannon entropy. Unpaired two-tailed t-tests were used to test group differences in Shannon entropy. Using fastp at Q25 and MiXCR, TCRdb reprocessed the public reads and kept productive beta chains. Each CDR3 protein appears once, grouped with its most common genes and DNA. The V and J calls were not made by the authors but by TCRdb's processing. The sample table holds fewer than 350,000 distinct CDR3 sequences, of which around 47% were seen once. About 13% of the sample comes from the top ten.

V loses 5 bases, J loses 3 bases, and the germline ends lie 17 bases apart. The CDR3, cysteine through phenylalanine, is 15 amino acids long. Only the CDR3 part of the read is kept: 45 bases, read in frame from the first base. Sequences MNHEY (CDR1) and SMNVEV (CDR2) are obtained from the germline V gene (reference sequence). All diabetic patients met standard classification criteria for type 1 or type 2 diabetes, with glucose and C-peptide assessed by WHO-recommended methods. Donors with other autoimmune diseases or infections within the previous four weeks were excluded from participation. From each participant, about 10 milliliters of peripheral blood were collected. LymphoPrep density separation was used to isolate PBMCs. This clonotype was observed a few times. This receptor's antigen is unknown. No quality values exist for individual bases; no much larger clone is one base distant.

Sequences were obtained from peripheral blood mononuclear cells (PBMCs). This sequence was found in a man between 18 and 29 years old with type 2 diabetes. In this chain, TRBV27 is recombined with TRBJ2-7, with TRBD2 tentatively as D gene (6 bases match). The DNA sequence follows: TGTGCCAGCAGTCCCGGGACTGGCGGGGTCTACGAGCAGTACTTC. Its protein product is CASSPGTGGVYEQYF.